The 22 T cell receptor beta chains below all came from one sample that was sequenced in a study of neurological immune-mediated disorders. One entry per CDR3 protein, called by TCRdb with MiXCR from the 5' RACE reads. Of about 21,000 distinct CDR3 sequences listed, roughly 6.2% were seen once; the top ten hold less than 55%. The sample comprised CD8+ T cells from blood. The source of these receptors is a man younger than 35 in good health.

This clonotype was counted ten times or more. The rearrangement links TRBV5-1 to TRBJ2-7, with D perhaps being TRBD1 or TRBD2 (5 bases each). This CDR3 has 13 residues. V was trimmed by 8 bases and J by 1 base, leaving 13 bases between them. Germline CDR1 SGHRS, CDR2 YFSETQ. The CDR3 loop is CARLRDGSYEQYF. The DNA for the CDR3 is TGCGCCAGACTGAGGGACGGTTCCTACGAGCAGTACTTC.

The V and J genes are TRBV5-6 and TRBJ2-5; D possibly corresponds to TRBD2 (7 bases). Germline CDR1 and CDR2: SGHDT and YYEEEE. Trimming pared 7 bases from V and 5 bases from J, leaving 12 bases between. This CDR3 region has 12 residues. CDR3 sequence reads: CASLGGAETQYF. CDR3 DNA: TGTGCCAGCCTAGGGGGGGCTGAGACCCAGTACTTC.

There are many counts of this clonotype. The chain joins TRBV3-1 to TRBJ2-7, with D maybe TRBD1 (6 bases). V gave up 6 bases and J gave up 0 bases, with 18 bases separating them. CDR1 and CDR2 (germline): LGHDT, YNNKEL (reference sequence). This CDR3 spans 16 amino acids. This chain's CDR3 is CASRTTTGFNSYEQYF. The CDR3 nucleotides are TGTGCCAGCAGAACAACCACAGGGTTCAACTCCTACGAGCAGTACTTC.

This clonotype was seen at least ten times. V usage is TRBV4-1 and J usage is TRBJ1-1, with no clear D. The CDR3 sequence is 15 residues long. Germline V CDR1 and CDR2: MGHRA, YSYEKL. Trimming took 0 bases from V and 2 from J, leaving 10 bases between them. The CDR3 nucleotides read TGCGCCAGCAGCCAAGATCGGGCGGCCAACACTGAAGCTTTCTTT. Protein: CASSQDRAANTEAFF.

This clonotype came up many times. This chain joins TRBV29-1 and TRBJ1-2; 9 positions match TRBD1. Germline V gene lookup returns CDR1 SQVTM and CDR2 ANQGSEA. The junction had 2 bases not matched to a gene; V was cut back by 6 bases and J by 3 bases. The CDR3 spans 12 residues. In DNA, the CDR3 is TGCAGCGTGTGGACAGGGGACTATGGCTACACCTTC. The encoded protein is CSVWTGDYGYTF.

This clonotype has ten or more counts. The CDR3 sequence is CASSLPVRGTEEEANEKLFF. The CDR3, as DNA: TGTGCCAGCAGCTTGCCGGTCCGGGGGACGGAGGAGGAGGCTAATGAAAAACTGTTTTTT. This chain connects TRBV7-9 to TRBJ1-4, with a possible D match to TRBD1 (5 bases). The CDR3 length is 20 residues. V was shortened by 3 bases and J by 3 bases, with 26 bases between the two germline ends. Germline CDR1 SEHNR, CDR2 FQNEAQ (reference sequence).

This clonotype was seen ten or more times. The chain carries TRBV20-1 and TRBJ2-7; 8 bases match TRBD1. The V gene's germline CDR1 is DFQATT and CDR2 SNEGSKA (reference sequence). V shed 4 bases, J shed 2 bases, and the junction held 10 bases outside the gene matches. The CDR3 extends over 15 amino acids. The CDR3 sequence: CSATPRDRTTYEQYF. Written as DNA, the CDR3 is TGCAGTGCTACCCCTCGGGACAGGACTACCTACGAGCAGTACTTC.

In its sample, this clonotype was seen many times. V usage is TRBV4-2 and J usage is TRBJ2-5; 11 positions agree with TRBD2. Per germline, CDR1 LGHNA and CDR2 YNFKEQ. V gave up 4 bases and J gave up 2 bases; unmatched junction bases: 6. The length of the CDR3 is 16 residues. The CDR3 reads CASSPSLAGVQETQYF. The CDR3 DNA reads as TGTGCCAGCAGCCCGTCACTAGCGGGGGTACAAGAGACCCAGTACTTC.

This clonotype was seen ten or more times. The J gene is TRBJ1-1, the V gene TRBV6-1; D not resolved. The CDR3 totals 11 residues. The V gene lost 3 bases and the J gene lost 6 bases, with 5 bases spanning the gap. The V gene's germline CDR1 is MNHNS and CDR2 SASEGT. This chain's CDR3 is CASSDNPEAFF. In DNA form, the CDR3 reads TGTGCCAGCAGTGATAACCCTGAAGCTTTCTTT.

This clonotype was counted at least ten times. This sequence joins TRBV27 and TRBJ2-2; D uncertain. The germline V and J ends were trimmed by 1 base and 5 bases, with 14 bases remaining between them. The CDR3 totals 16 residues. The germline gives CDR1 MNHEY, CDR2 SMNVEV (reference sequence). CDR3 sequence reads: CASSLLGGINTGELFF. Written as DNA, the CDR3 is TGTGCCAGCAGTTTATTGGGTGGTATCAATACCGGGGAGCTGTTTTTT.

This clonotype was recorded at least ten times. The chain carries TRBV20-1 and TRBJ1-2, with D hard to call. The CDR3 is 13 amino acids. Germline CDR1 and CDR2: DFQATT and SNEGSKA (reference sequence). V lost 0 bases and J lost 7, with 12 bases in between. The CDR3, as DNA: TGCAGTGCTAGAGATGAGGCCATGTCTGGCTACACCTTC. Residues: CSARDEAMSGYTF.

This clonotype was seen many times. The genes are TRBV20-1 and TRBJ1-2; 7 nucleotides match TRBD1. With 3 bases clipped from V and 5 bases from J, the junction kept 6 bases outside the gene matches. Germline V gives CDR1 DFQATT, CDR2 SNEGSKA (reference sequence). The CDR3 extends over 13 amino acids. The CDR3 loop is CSARAGTDYGYTF. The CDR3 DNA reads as TGCAGTGCTAGGGCCGGGACAGATTATGGCTACACCTTC.

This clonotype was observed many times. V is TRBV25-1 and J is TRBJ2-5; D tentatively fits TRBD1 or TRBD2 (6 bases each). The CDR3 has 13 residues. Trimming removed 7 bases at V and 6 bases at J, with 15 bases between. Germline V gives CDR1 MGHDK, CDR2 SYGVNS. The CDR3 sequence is CASTPTGRQTQYF. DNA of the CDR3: TGTGCCAGCACCCCCACAGGGAGGCAGACCCAGTACTTC.

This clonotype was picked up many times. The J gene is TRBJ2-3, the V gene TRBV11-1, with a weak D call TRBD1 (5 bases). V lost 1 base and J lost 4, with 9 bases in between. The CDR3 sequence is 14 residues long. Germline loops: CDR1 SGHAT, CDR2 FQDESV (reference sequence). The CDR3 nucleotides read TGTGCCAGCAGCTTAGAAACAGGCCCAGATACGCAGTATTTT. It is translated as CASSLETGPDTQYF.

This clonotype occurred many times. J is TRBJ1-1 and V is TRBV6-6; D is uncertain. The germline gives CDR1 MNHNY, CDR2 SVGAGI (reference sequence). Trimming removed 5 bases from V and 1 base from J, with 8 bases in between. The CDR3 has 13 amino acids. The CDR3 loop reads CASSLQRNTEAFF. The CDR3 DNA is TGTGCCAGCAGTCTTCAGAGGAACACTGAAGCTTTCTTT.

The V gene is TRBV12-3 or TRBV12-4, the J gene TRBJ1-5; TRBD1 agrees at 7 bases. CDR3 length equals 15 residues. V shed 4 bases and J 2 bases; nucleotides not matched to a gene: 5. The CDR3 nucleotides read TGTGCCAGCAGTTGGATCGGACAGGGCAATCAGCCCCAGCATTTT. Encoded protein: CASSWIGQGNQPQHF.

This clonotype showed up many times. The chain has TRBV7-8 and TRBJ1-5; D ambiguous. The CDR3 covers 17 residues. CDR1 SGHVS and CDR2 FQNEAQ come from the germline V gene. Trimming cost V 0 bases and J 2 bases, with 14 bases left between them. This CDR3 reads CASSLAGSIWGNQPQHF. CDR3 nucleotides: TGTGCCAGCAGCTTAGCAGGGTCGATATGGGGCAATCAGCCCCAGCATTTT. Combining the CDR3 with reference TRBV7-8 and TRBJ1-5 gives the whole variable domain GAGVSQSPRYKVAKRGQDVALRCDPISGHVSLFWYQQALGQGPEFLTYFQNEAQLDKSGLPSDRFFAERPEGSVSTLKIQRTQQEDSAVYLCASSLAGSIWGNQPQHFGDGTRLSIL.

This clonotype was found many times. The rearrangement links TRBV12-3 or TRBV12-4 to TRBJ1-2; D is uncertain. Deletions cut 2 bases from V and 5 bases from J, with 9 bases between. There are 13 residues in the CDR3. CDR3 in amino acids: CASSLRSVYGYTF. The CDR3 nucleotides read TGTGCCAGCAGTTTAAGGTCGGTTTATGGCTACACCTTC.

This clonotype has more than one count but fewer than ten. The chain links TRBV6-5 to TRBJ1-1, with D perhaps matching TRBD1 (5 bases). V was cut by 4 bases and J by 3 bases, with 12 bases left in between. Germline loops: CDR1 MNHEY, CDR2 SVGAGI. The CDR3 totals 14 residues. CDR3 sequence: CASSSGTKDTEAFF. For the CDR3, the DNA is TGTGCCAGCAGTTCAGGGACGAAGGACACTGAAGCTTTCTTT.

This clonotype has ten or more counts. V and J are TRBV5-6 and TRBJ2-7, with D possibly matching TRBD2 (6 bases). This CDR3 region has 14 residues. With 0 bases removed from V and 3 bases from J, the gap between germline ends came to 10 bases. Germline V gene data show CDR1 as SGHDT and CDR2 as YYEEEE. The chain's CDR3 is CASSLGGDFYEQYF. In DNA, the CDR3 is TGTGCCAGCAGCTTGGGGGGGGACTTCTACGAGCAGTACTTC.

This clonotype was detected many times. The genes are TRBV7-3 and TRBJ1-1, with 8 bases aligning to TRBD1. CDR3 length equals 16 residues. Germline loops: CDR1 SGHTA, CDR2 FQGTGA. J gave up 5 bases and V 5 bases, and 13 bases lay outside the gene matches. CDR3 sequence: CASSPGLGTGDTEAFF. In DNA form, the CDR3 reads TGTGCCAGCAGCCCGGGGTTGGGGACAGGCGATACTGAAGCTTTCTTT. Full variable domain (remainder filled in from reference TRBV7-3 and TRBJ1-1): GAGVSQTPSNKVTEKGKYVELRCDPISGHTALYWYRQSLGQGPEFLIYFQGTGAADDSGLPNDRFFAVRPEGSVSTLKIQRTERGDSAVYLCASSPGLGTGDTEAFFGQGTRLTVV.

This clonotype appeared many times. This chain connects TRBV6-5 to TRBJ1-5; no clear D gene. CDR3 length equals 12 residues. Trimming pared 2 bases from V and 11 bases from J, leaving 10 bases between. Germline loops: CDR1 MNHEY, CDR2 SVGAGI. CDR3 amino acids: CASSYGDGAQHF. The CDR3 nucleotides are TGTGCCAGCAGTTACGGGGATGGAGCCCAGCATTTT.